The sequence of this T cell receptor (beta chain) was determined in a study of T cells expressing NK-cell markers. Study as a whole: Underlying the TCR beta repertoires were sorted CD3+CD56+NKG2C+, CD3+CD56+NKG2C- and CD3+CD56-NKG2C+ T cells. Seven sequenced donors out of eight were HCMV-seropositive, one seronegative.

CDR1 and CDR2 (germline): SEHNR, FQNEAQ (reference sequence). The length of the CDR3 is 16 residues. Production of TCR beta cDNA relied on 5'RACE template switching with UMIs. Following a re-call of the 5' RACE reads, TCRdb has one entry per CDR3 protein and lacks DNA. The table gives approximately 170,000 distinct CDR3 sequences; the top ten clones make up roughly a fifth of it. This sequence was found in a man aged 18-69 years in good health. Sequencing used blood T cells: a sorted CD56 or NKG2C T cell subset, CD4+ or CD8+ T cells, or bulk PBMC T cells (not recorded which). The V gene is TRBV7-9, the J gene TRBJ2-7; with no DNA, the TCRdb D assignment of TRBD1 cannot be verified. CDR3 protein: CASSLVDRGTSYEQYF.